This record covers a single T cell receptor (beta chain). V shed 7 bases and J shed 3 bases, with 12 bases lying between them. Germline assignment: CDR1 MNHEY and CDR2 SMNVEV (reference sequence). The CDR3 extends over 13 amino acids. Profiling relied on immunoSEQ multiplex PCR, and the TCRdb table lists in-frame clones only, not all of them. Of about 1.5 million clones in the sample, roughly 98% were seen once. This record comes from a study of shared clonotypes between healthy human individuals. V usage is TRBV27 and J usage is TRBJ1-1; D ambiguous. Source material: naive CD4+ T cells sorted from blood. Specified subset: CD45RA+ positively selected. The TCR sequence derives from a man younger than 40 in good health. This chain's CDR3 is CASMVRGYTEAFF. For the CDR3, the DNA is TGTGCCAGCATGGTTCGGGGATACACTGAAGCTTTCTTT.